Presented here are 29 T cell receptor beta chains from one specimen sequenced in a study of regulatory T cells in long-lasting Graves disease. According to the study, TCR beta libraries were built with iRepertoire HTBI primers and CDR3-region Arm-PCR. One entry per CDR3 protein results from TCRdb running MiXCR on the multiplex PCR reads. The sample has about 210,000 distinct CDR3 sequences, about 19% seen once. Described time point: newly diagnosed GD, antithyroid drugs for less than 3 months. Researchers made the TCR library from RNA that was extracted from PBMCs. The same specimen was also included in a second study, on T cells in Graves' hyperthyroidism and ophthalmopathy.

This material consisted of peripheral blood mononuclear cells (PBMCs), taken at new diagnosis, from a patient treated with antithyroid drugs. All receptors derive from a woman younger than 45 with Graves disease.

This clonotype was counted at least ten times. V gene TRBV28 combines with J gene TRBJ2-7; D is possibly TRBD2 (5 bases). Between the trimmed V and J ends, which lost 6 bases and 2 bases, there was a span of 11 bases. This CDR3 has 13 amino acids. Germline CDR1 is MDHEN and CDR2 is SYDVKM. This chain's CDR3 is CASRLSGPYEQYF. The CDR3 nucleotides read TGTGCCAGCAGACTAAGCGGTCCCTACGAGCAGTACTTC.

In this sample, this clonotype turned up many times. This chain uses TRBV11-2 with TRBJ1-1; D gene unclear. With 3 bases removed from V and 4 bases from J, the gap between germline ends came to 6 bases. The CDR3 totals 12 residues. Germline CDR1 and CDR2: SGHAT and FQNNGV. The CDR3 region is CASSLRVTEAFF. The DNA of the CDR3 is TGTGCCAGCAGCTTGAGAGTCACTGAAGCTTTCTTT.

Turning to this clonotype: A clone one base away is much larger, so this may be a read error. A read error is likely, as this CDR3 ends without the conserved phenylalanine or tryptophan. CDR3 protein: CAWSAGGNSPLHS. CDR3 sequence (DNA): TGTGCCTGGTCGGCAGGTGGGAATTCACCCCTCCACTCT. The chain has TRBV30 and TRBJ1-6; no definite D call. Trimming took 5 bases from V and 7 from J, leaving 12 bases between them. CDR1 GTSNPN and CDR2 SVGIG come from the germline V gene (reference sequence). The CDR3 sequence is 13 residues long.

DNA of the CDR3: TGTGCCAGCAGTTTAAGGGCATTCGGGCAGGCGATTTCCTACGAGCAGTACTTC. Encoded protein: CASSLRAFGQAISYEQYF. The chain uses TRBV27 and TRBJ2-7; D not resolved. The ends were cut back, 2 bases at V and 1 base at J, with 21 bases in the middle. The CDR3 consists of 18 residues. Germline V gene sequence: CDR1 MNHEY, CDR2 SMNVEV (reference sequence).

About this clonotype itself: A read error likely explains this, since a far larger clone differs by one base. CDR3 bases: TGTGCCAGCAGTCCAGCGGGAGGGCCCCGTGAGACCCAGTACTTC. Translating it yields CASSPAGGPRETQYF. The rearrangement joins TRBV27 to TRBJ2-5; 10 nucleotides align to TRBD2. Germline V gene data show CDR1 as MNHEY and CDR2 as SMNVEV (reference sequence). J lost 5 bases, V lost 5 bases, and 8 bases had no gene match. The CDR3 extends over 15 amino acids.

As to this clonotype: A much larger clone differs from this one at a single base, so this may be a read error. Without the conserved terminal phenylalanine or tryptophan, this CDR3 likely stems from a read error. V usage is TRBV20-1 and J usage is TRBJ2-4; TRBD2 is a possible D gene (6 bases). The CDR3 contains 12 residues. CDR1 is DFQATT and CDR2 is SNEGSKA in the germline V gene (reference sequence). V lost 4 bases, J lost 6 bases, and 10 bases lay in between. The CDR3 nucleotides read TGCAGTGCTAATAGCGGACCAAACATTCAGTACTCC. Amino acid sequence: CSANSGPNIQYS.

The chain recombines TRBV28 with TRBJ2-1, with D unclear. The CDR3 runs to 15 residues. The V gene's germline CDR1 is MDHEN and CDR2 SYDVKM. V was cut by 5 bases and J by 6 bases, with 17 bases left in between. This CDR3 reads CASSPATLRTNEQFF. The CDR3 DNA is TGTGCCAGCAGTCCGGCCACCCTACGGACCAATGAGCAGTTCTTC.

There are many counts of this clonotype. The chain couples TRBV9 to TRBJ1-5, with D possibly matching TRBD1 (5 bases). Germline-derived CDR1 and CDR2 are SGDLS and YYNGEE. This CDR3 spans 15 amino acids. Trimming pared 4 bases from V and 5 bases from J, leaving 16 bases between. The CDR3 loop is CASSTGGAVDQPQHF. The CDR3 DNA is TGTGCCAGCAGCACGGGAGGGGCGGTCGATCAGCCCCAGCATTTT.

This clonotype showed up many times. The CDR3 here is CASSKGYEQYF. CDR3 DNA sequence: TGTGCCAGCAGCAAGGGGTACGAGCAGTACTTC. This sequence joins TRBV12-3 or TRBV12-4 and TRBJ2-7, with a weak D call TRBD1 (5 bases). There are 11 residues in the CDR3. Between the trimmed V and J ends, which lost 6 bases and 4 bases, there was a span of 7 bases.

This clonotype has a count of ten or more. This sequence joins TRBV28 and TRBJ2-7; 9 positions agree with TRBD2. The V and J ends lost 6 bases and 0 bases, in that order; junction bases with no gene match: 9. Germline lookup yields CDR1 MDHEN and CDR2 SYDVKM. CDR3 length: 16 amino acids. In DNA, the CDR3 is TGTGCCAGCAGCTCCAGCGGGAGGCCCCGCTCCTACGAGCAGTACTTC. It is translated as CASSSSGRPRSYEQYF.

This clonotype was seen at least ten times. The chain employs TRBV9 and TRBJ2-5; perhaps TRBD2 as D (5 bases). CDR1 SGDLS and CDR2 YYNGEE come from the germline V gene. The V end was cut by 0 bases, the J end by 5 bases, with 8 bases between. This CDR3 has 13 residues. The CDR3: CASSVARGETQYF. In DNA, the CDR3 is TGTGCCAGCAGCGTAGCCCGAGGGGAGACCCAGTACTTC.

This clonotype was detected many times. The chain has TRBV20-1 and TRBJ1-1; TRBD1 agrees at 9 bases. Germline-derived CDR1 and CDR2 are DFQATT and SNEGSKA (reference sequence). CDR3 length: 11 residues. CDR3 protein: CRASGTGLPFF. CDR3 sequence (DNA): TGCAGAGCGTCCGGGACAGGGCTTCCTTTCTTT.

This clonotype was detected many times. V is TRBV4-1 and J is TRBJ1-5; the D gene is possibly TRBD1 (5 bases). Germline loops: CDR1 MGHRA, CDR2 YSYEKL. V dropped 1 base and J dropped 0 bases, with 22 bases sitting between them. This CDR3 region has 20 residues. CDR3 coding DNA: TGCGCCAGCAGCCAAGGAAGGGGCTTTGTTACTCCGTATAGCAATCAGCCCCAGCATTTT. As protein: CASSQGRGFVTPYSNQPQHF.

The chain is built from TRBV7-3 and TRBJ2-7; no reliable D call. The V end was cut by 2 bases, the J end by 3 bases, with 17 bases between. Germline values: CDR1 SGHTA, CDR2 FQGTGA. The CDR3 contains 16 residues. Here the CDR3 DNA reads TGTGCCAGCAGCTTACTTATCGGCAGCTTAATCTACGAGCAGTACTTC. It encodes CASSLLIGSLIYEQYF.

The sample holds a few counts of this clonotype. The chain combines TRBV6-9 with TRBJ2-7; 8 nucleotides line up with TRBD1. Germline V lookup: CDR1 MNHGY, CDR2 SVAAGI. With V trimmed by 4 bases and J by 4 bases, 6 bases remained unmatched. The CDR3 loop spans 14 amino acids. The CDR3 loop is CASSSPDRVYEQYF. CDR3 DNA sequence: TGTGCCAGCAGTTCCCCGGACAGGGTTTACGAGCAGTACTTC.

This clonotype appeared many times. V and J are TRBV20-1 and TRBJ1-1, with D perhaps TRBD1 (6 bases). Germline CDR1 is DFQATT and CDR2 is SNEGSKA (reference sequence). The CDR3 covers 13 residues. Trimming left V 3 bases short and J 6 bases short, with 14 bases between. CDR3 in amino acids: CSARRTGWAEAFF. In nucleotides, the CDR3 is TGCAGTGCTAGGAGAACAGGGTGGGCTGAAGCTTTCTTT.

This clonotype came up many times. V and J are TRBV5-5 and TRBJ1-1; D not resolved. V gave up 5 bases and J gave up 4 bases, with 9 bases separating them. The CDR3 sequence is 12 residues long. Germline V gene lookup returns CDR1 SGHKS and CDR2 YYEKEE (reference sequence). CDR3 bases: TGTGCCAGCAGGGCTCTGGGCACTGAAGCTTTCTTT. Translation gives CASRALGTEAFF. The full variable domain, in which reference TRBV5-5 and TRBJ1-1 provide the parts outside the CDR3, is DAGVTQSPTHLIKTRGQQVTLRCSPISGHKSVSWYQQVLGQGPQFIFQYYEKEERGRGNFPDRFSARQFPNYSSELNVNALLLGDSALYLCASRALGTEAFFGQGTRLTVV.

The sample holds a few counts of this clonotype. This chain connects TRBV19 to TRBJ2-1, with D unclear. Germline CDR1 is LNHDA and CDR2 is SQIVND (reference sequence). There are 14 residues in the CDR3. The V and J ends lost 2 bases and 0 bases respectively, with 5 bases between them. CDR3 sequence reads: CASSIQNSYNEQFF. In DNA, the CDR3 is TGTGCCAGTAGTATACAGAACTCCTACAATGAGCAGTTCTTC.

This chain uses TRBV10-1 with TRBJ2-1; TRBD2 matches 14 bases. The germline CDR1 and CDR2 sequences are WNHNN and SYGVQD (reference sequence). Unmatched junction bases numbered 12, after V lost 6 bases and J lost 8 bases. The CDR3 has 17 amino acids. Here the CDR3 reads CASSPGLAGVKRHEQFF. The CDR3 coding sequence is TGCGCCAGCAGCCCGGGACTAGCGGGAGTTAAGCGGCATGAGCAGTTCTTC.

This clonotype was recorded at least ten times. This sequence joins TRBV27 and TRBJ1-1, with D unresolved. Germline CDR1 reads MNHEY; CDR2 reads SMNVEV (reference sequence). This CDR3 has 14 residues. The V end was cut by 6 bases, the J end by 0 bases, with 11 bases between. CDR3 in DNA: TGTGCCAGCAGCCGAGAGTTTATGAACACTGAAGCTTTCTTT. Its protein is CASSREFMNTEAFF.

The chain recombines TRBV12-3 or TRBV12-4 with TRBJ2-5, with 11 bases that match TRBD2. Trimming removed 5 bases from V and 5 bases from J; junction bases left unmatched: 7. The CDR3 spans 15 residues. The CDR3 reads CASSRGLAGVETQYF. For the CDR3, the DNA is TGTGCCAGCAGTCGAGGACTAGCGGGTGTTGAGACCCAGTACTTC.

This clonotype appeared many times. The chain recombines TRBV12-3 or TRBV12-4 with TRBJ2-1; 9 positions match TRBD2. The CDR3 is made up of 14 amino acids. J lost 9 bases, V lost 3 bases, and 6 bases had no gene match. The CDR3 DNA is TGTGCCAGCAGTTTTCGGGCGGGAGGGGGTGAGCAGTTCTTC. It yields the protein CASSFRAGGGEQFF.

This clonotype was picked up many times. This chain connects TRBV28 to TRBJ1-2, with TRBD1 matching 8 bases. J was trimmed by 0 bases and V by 4 bases; bases with no gene match: 4. The CDR3 is 15 amino acids. Per germline, CDR1 MDHEN and CDR2 SYDVKM. The CDR3 loop is CASSSTGASNYGYTF. Written as DNA, the CDR3 is TGTGCCAGCAGTTCGACAGGGGCCTCTAACTATGGCTACACCTTC.

This clonotype was detected ten times or more. This chain joins TRBV3-1 and TRBJ2-5; D uncertain. Trimming took 3 bases from V and 6 from J, leaving 14 bases between them. The V gene's germline CDR1 is LGHDT and CDR2 YNNKEL (reference sequence). The CDR3 spans 14 residues. The CDR3 DNA sequence: TGTGCCAGCAGCCATCCGGACCGTCTACAGACCCAGTACTTC. It translates to CASSHPDRLQTQYF.

This clonotype has a count of ten or more. The V and J genes are TRBV7-9 and TRBJ1-1; D not resolved. The CDR3 length is 14 residues. The V gene lost 5 bases and the J gene lost 0 bases, with 10 bases spanning the gap. Germline assignment: CDR1 SEHNR and CDR2 FQNEAQ (reference sequence). In DNA form, the CDR3 reads TGTGCCAGCAGCGACGGACTCATGAACACTGAAGCTTTCTTT. It translates to CASSDGLMNTEAFF.

There are many counts of this clonotype. J is TRBJ1-6 and V is TRBV12-3 or TRBV12-4; 8 bases match TRBD1. CDR3 length: 13 residues. J gave up 9 bases and V 6 bases, and 4 bases lay outside the gene matches. Here the CDR3 DNA reads TGTGCCAGCAGCCTGGACAGGGTTTCACCCCTCCACTTT. Amino acids: CASSLDRVSPLHF.

This clonotype was recorded many times. CDR3 nucleotides: TGCAGCGTTGACAGCCTCACTGAAGCTTTCTTT. This gives the protein CSVDSLTEAFF. The chain is built from TRBV29-1 and TRBJ1-1; the D is unclear. Germline V lookup: CDR1 SQVTM, CDR2 ANQGSEA. Trimming cost V 3 bases and J 4 bases, with 6 bases left between them. The CDR3 extends over 11 amino acids. Full variable domain (outside the CDR3, taken from reference TRBV29-1 and TRBJ1-1): SAVISQKPSRDICQRGTSLTIQCQVDSQVTMMFWYRQQPGQSLTLIATANQGSEATYESGFVIDKFPISRPNLTFSTLTVSNMSPEDSSIYLCSVDSLTEAFFGQGTRLTVV.

This chain connects TRBV2 to TRBJ2-2, with TRBD1 matching over 9 bases. Germline loops: CDR1 SNHLY, CDR2 FYNNEI. The CDR3 has 14 residues. V gave up 6 bases and J gave up 6 bases; unmatched junction bases: 5. This chain's CDR3 is CASRRTGEAGELFF. CDR3 nucleotides: TGTGCCAGCAGACGGACAGGGGAGGCCGGGGAGCTGTTTTTT.

This clonotype was detected many times. The chain employs TRBV12-3 or TRBV12-4 and TRBJ2-1; 8 positions match TRBD2. The trim removed 3 bases at V and 7 bases at J, leaving 5 bases unmatched. CDR3 length: 14 residues. This CDR3 is CASSLGLAGNEQFF. The CDR3 nucleotides read TGTGCCAGCAGTTTGGGCCTAGCGGGTAATGAGCAGTTCTTC.